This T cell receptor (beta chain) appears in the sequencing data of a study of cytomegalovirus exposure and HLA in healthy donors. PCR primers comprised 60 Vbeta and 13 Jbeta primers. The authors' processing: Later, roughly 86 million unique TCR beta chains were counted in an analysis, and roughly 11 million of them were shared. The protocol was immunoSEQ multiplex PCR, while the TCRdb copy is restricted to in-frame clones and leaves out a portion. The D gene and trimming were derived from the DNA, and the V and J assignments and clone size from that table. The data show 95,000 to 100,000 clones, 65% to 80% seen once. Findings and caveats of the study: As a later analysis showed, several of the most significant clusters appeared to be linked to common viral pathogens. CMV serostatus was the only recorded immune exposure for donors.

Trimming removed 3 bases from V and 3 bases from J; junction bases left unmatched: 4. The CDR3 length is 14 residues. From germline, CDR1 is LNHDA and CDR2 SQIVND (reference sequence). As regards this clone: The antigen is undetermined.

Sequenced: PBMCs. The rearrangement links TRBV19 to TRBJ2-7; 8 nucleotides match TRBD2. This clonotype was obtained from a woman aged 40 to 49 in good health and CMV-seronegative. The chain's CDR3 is CASSIGLAGYEQYF. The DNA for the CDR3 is TGTGCCAGTAGTATCGGACTAGCAGGCTACGAGCAGTACTTC.